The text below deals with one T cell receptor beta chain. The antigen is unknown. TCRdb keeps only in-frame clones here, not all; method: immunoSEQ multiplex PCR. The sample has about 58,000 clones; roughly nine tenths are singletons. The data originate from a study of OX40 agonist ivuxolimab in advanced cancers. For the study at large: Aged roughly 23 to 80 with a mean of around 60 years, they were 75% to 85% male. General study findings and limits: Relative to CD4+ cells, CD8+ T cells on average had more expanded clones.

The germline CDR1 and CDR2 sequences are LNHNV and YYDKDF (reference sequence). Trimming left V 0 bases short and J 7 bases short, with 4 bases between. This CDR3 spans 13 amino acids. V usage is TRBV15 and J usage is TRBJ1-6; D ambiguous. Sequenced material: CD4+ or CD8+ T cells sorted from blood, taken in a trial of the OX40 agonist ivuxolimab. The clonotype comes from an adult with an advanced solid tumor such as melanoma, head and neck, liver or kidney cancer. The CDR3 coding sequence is TGTGCCACCAGCAGAGAAGTCAATTCACCCCTCCACTTT. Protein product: CATSREVNSPLHF.